These 13 T cell receptor beta chains were sequenced from one sample in a study of blood T cell repertoires in COVID-19. Repertoires were generated with immunoSEQ multiplex PCR, while TCRdb's copy carries only in-frame clones and drops some. The sample holds more than 250,000 clones, approximately 91% seen once. Sequences were obtained from peripheral blood. The receptors were sampled from a human donor in a cohort sampled during active COVID-19.

The sample holds one count of this clone. The chain has TRBV28 and TRBJ2-7; D remains unclear. V shed 4 bases and J shed 5 bases, with 6 bases lying between them. The CDR3 is 11 residues long. In germline, CDR1 is MDHEN, CDR2 SYDVKM. This chain's CDR3 is CASSSFHEQYF. CDR3 bases: TGTGCCAGCAGTTCCTTCCACGAGCAGTACTTC. The full variable domain, completed using reference TRBV28 and TRBJ2-7, is DVKVTQSSRYLVKRTGEKVFLECVQDMDHENMFWYRQDPGLGLRLIYFSYDVKMKEKGDIPEGYSVSREKKERFSLILESASTNQTSMYLCASSSFHEQYFGPGTRLTVT.

The J gene is TRBJ2-2, the V gene TRBV25-1, with D perhaps TRBD1 (6 bases). The CDR3 runs 17 residues. CDR1 and CDR2 from the germline V gene are MGHDK and SYGVNS. Trimming shortened V by 1 base and J by 2 bases, and 14 bases separated the two germline ends. The CDR3 nucleotides read TGTGCCAGCAGTGAATTGGGGGCAGGGATTAACACCGGGGAGCTGTTTTTT. Its protein is CASSELGAGINTGELFF.

The genes are TRBV13 and TRBJ1-6; 8 bases are shared with TRBD1. The V gene's germline CDR1 is PRHDT and CDR2 FYEKMQ (reference sequence). V lost 6 bases, J lost 5 bases, and 9 bases stayed unmatched. CDR3 length equals 16 residues. CDR3 protein: CASRSQWTGHNSPLHF. The DNA of the CDR3 is TGTGCCAGCAGATCTCAGTGGACAGGGCATAATTCACCCCTCCACTTT.

This sequence joins TRBV7-6 and TRBJ2-7; 9 positions match TRBD2. Germline values: CDR1 SGHVS, CDR2 FNYEAQ. The CDR3 covers 16 residues. The trim removed 6 bases at V and 0 bases at J, leaving 9 bases unmatched. As DNA, the CDR3 is TGTGCCAGCAGGATGGATAGCGGGGGCGGCTCCTACGAGCAGTACTTC. Protein sequence: CASRMDSGGGSYEQYF.

J is TRBJ2-7 and V is TRBV27; TRBD2 agrees at 12 bases. J was trimmed by 7 bases and V by 5 bases; bases with no gene match: 6. The V gene's germline CDR1 is MNHEY and CDR2 SMNVEV (reference sequence). This CDR3 contains 14 residues. This CDR3 is CASSLRTSGIEQYF. As DNA, the CDR3 is TGTGCCAGCAGTCTACGGACTAGCGGGATAGAGCAGTACTTC.

This clone was detected once. The chain combines TRBV18 with TRBJ1-2; D is possibly TRBD1 (6 bases). The germline V and J ends were trimmed by 6 bases and 8 bases, with 28 bases remaining between them. This CDR3 is 17 amino acids long. Germline V gene data show CDR1 as KGHSH and CDR2 as LQKENI. CDR3 bases: TGTGCCAGCTCCCTTCTGACAGGTACGGACCCGGATAGAGGCTACACCTTC. Amino acid sequence: CASSLLTGTDPDRGYTF.

V usage is TRBV5-6 and J usage is TRBJ2-3; unclear D gene. The germline V and J ends were trimmed by 4 bases and 1 base, with 10 bases remaining between them. Per the germline V gene, CDR1 is SGHDT and CDR2 is YYEEEE. The CDR3 length is 14 residues. CDR3 DNA: TGTGCCAGCAGCACCCCCCGCGGCACAGATACGCAGTATTTT. Translation gives CASSTPRGTDTQYF.

This clone was recorded once. The chain has TRBV7-2 and TRBJ1-3, with D uncertain. The CDR3 is made up of 15 amino acids. Germline V gene lookup returns CDR1 SGHTA and CDR2 FQGNSA. V was trimmed by 5 bases and J by 0 bases, leaving 11 bases between them. The CDR3 here is CASSPYGSSGNTIYF. In DNA form, the CDR3 reads TGTGCCAGCAGCCCATACGGTAGCTCTGGAAACACCATATATTTT.

This chain links TRBV25-1 with TRBJ1-2, with D unresolved. Deletions cut 4 bases from V and 0 bases from J, with 15 bases between. CDR1 MGHDK and CDR2 SYGVNS come from the germline V gene. This CDR3 has 16 residues. CDR3 coding DNA: TGTGCCAGCAGTGGTCGTATTTGGCTTTCTAACTATGGCTACACCTTC. Translated: CASSGRIWLSNYGYTF.

The V and J genes are TRBV9 and TRBJ1-2; D is unresolved. The CDR3 contains 15 residues. Trimming removed 3 bases from V and 1 base from J, with 13 bases in between. Per the germline V gene, CDR1 is SGDLS and CDR2 is YYNGEE. The CDR3 nucleotides read TGTGCCAGCAGCGCTTTCCGAGGCGATAACTATGGCTACACCTTC. Residues: CASSAFRGDNYGYTF.

The rearrangement uses TRBV10-3 and TRBJ2-7, with D tentatively TRBD1 (5 bases). V was shortened by 2 bases and J by 7 bases, with 9 bases between the two germline ends. The V gene's germline CDR1 is ENHRY and CDR2 SYGVKD. The CDR3 sequence is 12 residues long. The CDR3 coding sequence is TGTGCCATCAGTGAGACGGACACTGAGCAGTACTTC. Protein product: CAISETDTEQYF.

V usage is TRBV19 and J usage is TRBJ1-1; 7 bases are a match to TRBD1. This CDR3 has 15 residues. V lost 3 bases to trimming and J lost 4 bases; unmatched junction nucleotides: 8. CDR1 is LNHDA, CDR2 SQIVND, per germline (reference sequence). Here the CDR3 reads CASSITPGGGTEAFF. The CDR3 DNA is TGTGCCAGTAGTATCACTCCAGGGGGAGGCACTGAAGCTTTCTTT.

The chain is built from TRBV27 and TRBJ2-7, with D perhaps TRBD1 (6 bases). With 3 bases removed from V and 2 bases from J, the gap between germline ends came to 17 bases. The CDR3 has 16 residues. CDR1 and CDR2 (germline): MNHEY, SMNVEV (reference sequence). The CDR3 region is CASSFLTPRGPYEQYF. The CDR3 DNA follows: TGTGCCAGCAGTTTCCTTACCCCCAGGGGTCCCTACGAGCAGTACTTC.